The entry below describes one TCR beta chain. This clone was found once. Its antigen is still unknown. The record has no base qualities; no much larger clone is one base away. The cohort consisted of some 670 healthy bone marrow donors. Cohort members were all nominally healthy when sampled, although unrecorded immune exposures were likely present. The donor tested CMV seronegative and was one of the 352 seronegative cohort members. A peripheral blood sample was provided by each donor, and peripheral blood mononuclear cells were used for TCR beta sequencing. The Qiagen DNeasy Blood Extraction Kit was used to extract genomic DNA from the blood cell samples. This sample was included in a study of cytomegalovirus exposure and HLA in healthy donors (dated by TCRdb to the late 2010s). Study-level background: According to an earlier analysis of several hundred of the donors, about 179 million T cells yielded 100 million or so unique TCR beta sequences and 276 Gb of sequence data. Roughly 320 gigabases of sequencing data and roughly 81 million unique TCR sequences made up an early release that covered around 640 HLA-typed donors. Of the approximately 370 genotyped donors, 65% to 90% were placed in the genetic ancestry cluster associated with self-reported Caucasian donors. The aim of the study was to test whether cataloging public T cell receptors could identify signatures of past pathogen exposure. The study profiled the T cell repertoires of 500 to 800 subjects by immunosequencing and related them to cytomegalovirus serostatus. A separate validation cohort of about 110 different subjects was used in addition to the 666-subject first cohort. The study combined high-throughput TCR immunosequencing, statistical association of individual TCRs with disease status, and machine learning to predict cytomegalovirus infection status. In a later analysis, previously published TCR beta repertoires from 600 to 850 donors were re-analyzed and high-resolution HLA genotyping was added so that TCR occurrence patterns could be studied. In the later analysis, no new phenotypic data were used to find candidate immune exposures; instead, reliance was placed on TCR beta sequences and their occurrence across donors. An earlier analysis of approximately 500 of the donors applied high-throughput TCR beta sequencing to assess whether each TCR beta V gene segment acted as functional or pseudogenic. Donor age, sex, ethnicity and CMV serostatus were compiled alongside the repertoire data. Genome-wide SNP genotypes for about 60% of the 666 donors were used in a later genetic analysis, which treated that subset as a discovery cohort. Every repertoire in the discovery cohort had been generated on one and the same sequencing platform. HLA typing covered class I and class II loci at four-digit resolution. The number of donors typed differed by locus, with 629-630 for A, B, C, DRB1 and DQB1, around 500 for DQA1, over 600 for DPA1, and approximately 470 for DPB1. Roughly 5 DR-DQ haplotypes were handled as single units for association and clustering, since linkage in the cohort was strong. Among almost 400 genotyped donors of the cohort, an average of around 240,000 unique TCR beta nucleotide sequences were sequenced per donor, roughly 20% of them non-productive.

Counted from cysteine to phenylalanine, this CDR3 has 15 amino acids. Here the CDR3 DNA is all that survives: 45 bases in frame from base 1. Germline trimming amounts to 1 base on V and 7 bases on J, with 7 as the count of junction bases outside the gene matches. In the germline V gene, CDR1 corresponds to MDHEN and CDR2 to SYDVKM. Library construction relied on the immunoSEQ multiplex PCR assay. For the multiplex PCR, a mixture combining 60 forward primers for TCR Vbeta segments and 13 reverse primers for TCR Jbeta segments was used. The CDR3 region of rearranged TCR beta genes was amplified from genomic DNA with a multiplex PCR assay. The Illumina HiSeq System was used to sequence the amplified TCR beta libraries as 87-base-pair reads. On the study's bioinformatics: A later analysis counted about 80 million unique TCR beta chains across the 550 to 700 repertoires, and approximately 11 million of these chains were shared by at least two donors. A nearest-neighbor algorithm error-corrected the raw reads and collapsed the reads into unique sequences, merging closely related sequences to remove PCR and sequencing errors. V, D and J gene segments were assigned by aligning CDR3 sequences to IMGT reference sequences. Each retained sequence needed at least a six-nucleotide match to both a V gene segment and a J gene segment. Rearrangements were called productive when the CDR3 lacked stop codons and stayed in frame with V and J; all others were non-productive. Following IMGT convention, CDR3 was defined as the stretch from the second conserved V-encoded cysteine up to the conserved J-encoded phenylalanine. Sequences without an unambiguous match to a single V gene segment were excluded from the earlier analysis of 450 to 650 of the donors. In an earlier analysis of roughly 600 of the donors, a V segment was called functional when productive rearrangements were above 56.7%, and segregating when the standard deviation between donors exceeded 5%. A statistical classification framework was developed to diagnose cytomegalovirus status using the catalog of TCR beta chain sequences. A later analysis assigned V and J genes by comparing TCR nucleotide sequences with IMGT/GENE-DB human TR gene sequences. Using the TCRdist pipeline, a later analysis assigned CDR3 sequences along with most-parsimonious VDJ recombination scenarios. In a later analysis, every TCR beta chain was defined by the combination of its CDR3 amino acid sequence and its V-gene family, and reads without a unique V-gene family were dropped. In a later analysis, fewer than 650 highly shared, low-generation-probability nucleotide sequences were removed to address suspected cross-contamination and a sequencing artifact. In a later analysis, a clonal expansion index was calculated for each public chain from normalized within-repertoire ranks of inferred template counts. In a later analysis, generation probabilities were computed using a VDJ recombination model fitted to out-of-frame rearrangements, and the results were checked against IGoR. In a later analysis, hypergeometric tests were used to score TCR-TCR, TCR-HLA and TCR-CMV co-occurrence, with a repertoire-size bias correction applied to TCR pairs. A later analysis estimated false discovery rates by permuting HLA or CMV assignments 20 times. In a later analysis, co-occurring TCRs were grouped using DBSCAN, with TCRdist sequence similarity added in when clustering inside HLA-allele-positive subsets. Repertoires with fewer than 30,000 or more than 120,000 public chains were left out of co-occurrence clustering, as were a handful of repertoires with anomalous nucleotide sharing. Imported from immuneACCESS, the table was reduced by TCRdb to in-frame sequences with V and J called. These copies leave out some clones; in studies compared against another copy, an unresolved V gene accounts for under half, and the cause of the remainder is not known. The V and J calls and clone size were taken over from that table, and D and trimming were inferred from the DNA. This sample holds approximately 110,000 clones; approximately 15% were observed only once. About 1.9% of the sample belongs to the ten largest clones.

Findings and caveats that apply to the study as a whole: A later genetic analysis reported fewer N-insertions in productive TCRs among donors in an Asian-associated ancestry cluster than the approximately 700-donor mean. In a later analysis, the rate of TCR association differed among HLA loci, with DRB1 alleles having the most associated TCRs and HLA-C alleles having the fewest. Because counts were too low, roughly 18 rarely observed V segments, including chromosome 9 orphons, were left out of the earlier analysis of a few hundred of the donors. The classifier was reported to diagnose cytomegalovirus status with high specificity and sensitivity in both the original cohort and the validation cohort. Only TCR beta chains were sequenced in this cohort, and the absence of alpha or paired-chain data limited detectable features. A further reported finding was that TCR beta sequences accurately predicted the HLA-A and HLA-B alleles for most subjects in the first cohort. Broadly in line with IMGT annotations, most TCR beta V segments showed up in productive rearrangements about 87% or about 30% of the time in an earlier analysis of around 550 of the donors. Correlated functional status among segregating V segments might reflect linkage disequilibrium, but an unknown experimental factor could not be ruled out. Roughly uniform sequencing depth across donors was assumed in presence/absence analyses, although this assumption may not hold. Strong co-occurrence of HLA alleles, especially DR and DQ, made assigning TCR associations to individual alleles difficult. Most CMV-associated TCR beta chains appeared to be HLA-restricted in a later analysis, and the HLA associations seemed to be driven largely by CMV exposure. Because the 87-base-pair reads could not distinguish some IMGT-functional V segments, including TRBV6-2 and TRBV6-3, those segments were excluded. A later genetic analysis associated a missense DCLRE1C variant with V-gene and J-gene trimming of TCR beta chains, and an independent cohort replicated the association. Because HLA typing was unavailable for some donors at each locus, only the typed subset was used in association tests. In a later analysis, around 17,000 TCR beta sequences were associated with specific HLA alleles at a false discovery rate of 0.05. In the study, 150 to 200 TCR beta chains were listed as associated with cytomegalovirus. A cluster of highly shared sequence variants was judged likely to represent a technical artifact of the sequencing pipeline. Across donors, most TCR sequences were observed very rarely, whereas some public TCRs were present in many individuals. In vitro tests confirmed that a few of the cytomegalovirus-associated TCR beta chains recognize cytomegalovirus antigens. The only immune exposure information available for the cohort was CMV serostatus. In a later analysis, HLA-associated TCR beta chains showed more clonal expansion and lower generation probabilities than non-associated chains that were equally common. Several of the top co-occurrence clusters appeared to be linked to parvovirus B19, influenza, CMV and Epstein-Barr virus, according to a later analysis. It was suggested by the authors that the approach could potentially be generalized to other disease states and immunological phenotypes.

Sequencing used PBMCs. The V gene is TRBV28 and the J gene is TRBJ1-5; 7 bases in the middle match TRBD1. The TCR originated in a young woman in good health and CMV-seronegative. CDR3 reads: CASSLSDRVHQPQHF. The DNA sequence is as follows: TGTGCCAGCAGTTTATCCGACAGGGTCCACCAGCCCCAGCATTTT.